The rows below give T cell receptor beta chains drawn from one sample of a study of blood T cell repertoires in COVID-19. Here immunoSEQ multiplex PCR was the method, and the copy in TCRdb shows in-frame clones only, minus some. This repertoire shows about 120,000 clones, 70% to 80% found once; its top ten account for roughly 7.9%. The sample consisted of peripheral blood. These receptors all stem from a human donor in a cohort sampled during active COVID-19. The CDR3 runs from the conserved cysteine through the conserved F or W. D genes are given only for firm matches. Part of the rows lack a size; the others show once, few, many or a class for expanded clones.

len	d_gene	v_gene	j_gene	abundance	CDR3nt	CDR3aa
14	-	TRBV5-5	TRBJ2-7	-	TGTGCCAGCAGCTTGGCTCGGGGCTCCTACGAGCAGTACTTC	CASSLARGSYEQYF
14	TRBD1	TRBV19	TRBJ1-3	-	TGTGCCACCACGACAGGGCTCTCTGGAAACACCATATATTTT	CATTTGLSGNTIYF
12	-	TRBV11-2	TRBJ1-2	few	TGTGCCAGCAGCTTAGCTGCGGATGGCTACACCTTC	CASSLAADGYTF
16	-	TRBV5-1	TRBJ2-5	-	TGCGCCAGCAGCTTGGCCAGAAGCGGACCTCAAGAGACCCAGTACTTC	CASSLARSGPQETQYF
12	-	TRBV4-1	TRBJ1-5	-	TGCGCCAGCAGCCAATCAGGTCAGCCCCAGCATTTT	CASSQSGQPQHF
15	TRBD1	TRBV27	TRBJ1-6	-	TGTGCCAGCAGCCCCGGGACAGGGTTTAATTCACCCCTCCACTTT	CASSPGTGFNSPLHF
14	TRBD2	TRBV27	TRBJ2-7	-	TGTGCCAGCAGTTCGAGCGGGAGAGGGTACGAGCAGTACTTC	CASSSSGRGYEQYF
19	TRBD2	TRBV28	TRBJ2-5	-	TGTGCCAGCAGTTCGTGGACTAGCGGGAGCGTGTTAGATGGAGAGACCCAGTACTTC	CASSSWTSGSVLDGETQYF
12	-	TRBV7-2	TRBJ1-2	-	TGTGCCAGCAGCCTCGACAGTTATGGCTACACCTTC	CASSLDSYGYTF
14	TRBD1	TRBV19	TRBJ1-5	-	TGTGCCAGTAGTGTTCAGGGGGCGGGTCAGCCCCAGCATTTT	CASSVQGAGQPQHF
14	-	TRBV10-2	TRBJ2-7	-	TGCGCCAGCAGTGAGTCTCAGGGGGGCCACGAGCAGTACTTC	CASSESQGGHEQYF
11	-	TRBV29-1	TRBJ1-5	once	TGCAGCGTTGTACAAAATCAGCCCCAGCATTTT	CSVVQNQPQHF
12	-	TRBV5-4	TRBJ1-2	-	TGTGCCAGCAGCTCAACAGGTTATGGCTACACCTTC	CASSSTGYGYTF
15	-	TRBV5-5	TRBJ2-7	-	TGTGCCAGCAGCTTGGAAGGCGGGATGACCTACGAGCAGTACTTC	CASSLEGGMTYEQYF
15	TRBD1	TRBV9	TRBJ1-2	-	TGTGCCAGCAGCTCGAGAGACAGGGGGAACTATGGCTACACCTTC	CASSSRDRGNYGYTF
13	-	TRBV6-5	TRBJ2-7	-	TGTGCCAGCAGTTACGGCAGGGCCTACGAGCAGTACTTC	CASSYGRAYEQYF
17	TRBD1	TRBV5-5	TRBJ2-7	few	TGTGCCAGCACCCTTGGAGCGGTGGGACAGGGGGGATACGAGCAGTACTTC	CASTLGAVGQGGYEQYF
14	TRBD1	TRBV19	TRBJ1-1	-	TGTGCCAGTAGTACAGGGGGCTCAAACACTGAAGCTTTCTTT	CASSTGGSNTEAFF
15	-	TRBV11-2	TRBJ2-7	-	TGTGCCAGCAGCTTGGCCATAGGGGTCCGTCGCGAGCAGTACTTC	CASSLAIGVRREQYF
14	TRBD2	TRBV6-6	TRBJ2-7	-	TGTGCCAGCAGTTACCAGCGGGGGACTTACGAGCAGTACTTC	CASSYQRGTYEQYF
16	-	TRBV11-1	TRBJ2-7	-	TGTGCCAGCAGCTTATCCAGGGTGAGTTTTTCCGACGAGCAGTACTTC	CASSLSRVSFSDEQYF
13	TRBD1	TRBV5-6	TRBJ1-1	-	TGTGCCAGCAGCCGGGACAGTGAGGCTGAAGCTTTCTTT	CASSRDSEAEAFF
14	-	TRBV28	TRBJ1-6	few	TGTGCCAGCAAACAAACCCTCTATAATTCACCCCTCCACTTT	CASKQTLYNSPLHF
14	-	TRBV18	TRBJ2-2	-	TGTGCCAGCTCTCGACAGGGAGGCACCGGGGAGCTGTTTTTT	CASSRQGGTGELFF
12	-	TRBV25-1	TRBJ2-1	few	TGTGCCAGCAGGGGGGGAGGCTATGAGCAGTTCTTC	CASRGGGYEQFF
14	TRBD2	TRBV19	TRBJ2-5	-	TGTGCCAGTGCGCTAGCGGGAGACCAAGAGACCCAGTACTTC	CASALAGDQETQYF
17	TRBD1	TRBV2	TRBJ2-5	-	TGTGCCAGCAGCCACTTCACCGGGACAGGGGGCGAGGTGACCCAGTACTTC	CASSHFTGTGGEVTQYF
16	-	TRBV4-1	TRBJ1-4	once	TGCGCCAGCAGCCGAGTCTCTTCGGGTTTTGGAGAAAAACTGTTTTTT	CASSRVSSGFGEKLFF